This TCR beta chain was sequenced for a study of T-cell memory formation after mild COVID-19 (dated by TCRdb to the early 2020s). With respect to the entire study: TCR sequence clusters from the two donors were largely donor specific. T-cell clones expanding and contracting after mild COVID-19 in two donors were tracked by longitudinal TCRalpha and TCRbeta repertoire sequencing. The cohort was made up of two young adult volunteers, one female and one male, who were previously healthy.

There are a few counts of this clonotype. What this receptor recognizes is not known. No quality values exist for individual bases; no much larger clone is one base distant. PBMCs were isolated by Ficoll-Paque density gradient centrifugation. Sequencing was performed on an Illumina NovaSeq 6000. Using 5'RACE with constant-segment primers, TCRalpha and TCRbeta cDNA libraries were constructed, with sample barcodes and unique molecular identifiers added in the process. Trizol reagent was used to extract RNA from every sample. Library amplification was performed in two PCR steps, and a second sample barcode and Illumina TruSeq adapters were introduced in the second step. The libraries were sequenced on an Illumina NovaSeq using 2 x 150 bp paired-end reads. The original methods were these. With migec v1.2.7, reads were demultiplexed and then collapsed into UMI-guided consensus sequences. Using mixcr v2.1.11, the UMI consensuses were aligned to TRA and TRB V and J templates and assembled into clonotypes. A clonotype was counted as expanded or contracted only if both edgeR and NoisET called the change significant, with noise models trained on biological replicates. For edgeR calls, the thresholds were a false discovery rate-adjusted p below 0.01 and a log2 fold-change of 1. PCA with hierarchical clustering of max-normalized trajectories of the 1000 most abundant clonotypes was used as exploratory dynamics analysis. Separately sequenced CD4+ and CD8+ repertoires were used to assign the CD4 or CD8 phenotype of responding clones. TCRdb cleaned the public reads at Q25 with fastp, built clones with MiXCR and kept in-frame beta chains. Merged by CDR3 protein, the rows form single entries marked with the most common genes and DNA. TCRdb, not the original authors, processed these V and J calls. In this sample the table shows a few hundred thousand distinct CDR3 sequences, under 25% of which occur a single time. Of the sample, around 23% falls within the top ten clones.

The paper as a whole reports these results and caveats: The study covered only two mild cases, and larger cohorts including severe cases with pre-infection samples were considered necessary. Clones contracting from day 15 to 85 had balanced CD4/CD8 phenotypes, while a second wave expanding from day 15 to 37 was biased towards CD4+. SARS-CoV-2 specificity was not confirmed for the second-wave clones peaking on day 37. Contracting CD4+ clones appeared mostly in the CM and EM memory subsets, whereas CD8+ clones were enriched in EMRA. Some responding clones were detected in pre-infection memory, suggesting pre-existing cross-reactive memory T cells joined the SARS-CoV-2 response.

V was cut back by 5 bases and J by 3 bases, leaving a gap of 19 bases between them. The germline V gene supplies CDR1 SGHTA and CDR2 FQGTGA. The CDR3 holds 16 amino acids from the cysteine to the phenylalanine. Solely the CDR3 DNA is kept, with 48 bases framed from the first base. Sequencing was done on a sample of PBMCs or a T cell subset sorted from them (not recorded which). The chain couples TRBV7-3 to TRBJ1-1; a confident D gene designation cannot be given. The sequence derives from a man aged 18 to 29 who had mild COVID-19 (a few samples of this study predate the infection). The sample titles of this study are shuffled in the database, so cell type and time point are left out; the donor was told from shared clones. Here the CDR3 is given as CASSPNGGPLHTEAFF. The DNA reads TGTGCCAGCAGCCCCAACGGCGGCCCGCTACACACTGAAGCTTTCTTT.